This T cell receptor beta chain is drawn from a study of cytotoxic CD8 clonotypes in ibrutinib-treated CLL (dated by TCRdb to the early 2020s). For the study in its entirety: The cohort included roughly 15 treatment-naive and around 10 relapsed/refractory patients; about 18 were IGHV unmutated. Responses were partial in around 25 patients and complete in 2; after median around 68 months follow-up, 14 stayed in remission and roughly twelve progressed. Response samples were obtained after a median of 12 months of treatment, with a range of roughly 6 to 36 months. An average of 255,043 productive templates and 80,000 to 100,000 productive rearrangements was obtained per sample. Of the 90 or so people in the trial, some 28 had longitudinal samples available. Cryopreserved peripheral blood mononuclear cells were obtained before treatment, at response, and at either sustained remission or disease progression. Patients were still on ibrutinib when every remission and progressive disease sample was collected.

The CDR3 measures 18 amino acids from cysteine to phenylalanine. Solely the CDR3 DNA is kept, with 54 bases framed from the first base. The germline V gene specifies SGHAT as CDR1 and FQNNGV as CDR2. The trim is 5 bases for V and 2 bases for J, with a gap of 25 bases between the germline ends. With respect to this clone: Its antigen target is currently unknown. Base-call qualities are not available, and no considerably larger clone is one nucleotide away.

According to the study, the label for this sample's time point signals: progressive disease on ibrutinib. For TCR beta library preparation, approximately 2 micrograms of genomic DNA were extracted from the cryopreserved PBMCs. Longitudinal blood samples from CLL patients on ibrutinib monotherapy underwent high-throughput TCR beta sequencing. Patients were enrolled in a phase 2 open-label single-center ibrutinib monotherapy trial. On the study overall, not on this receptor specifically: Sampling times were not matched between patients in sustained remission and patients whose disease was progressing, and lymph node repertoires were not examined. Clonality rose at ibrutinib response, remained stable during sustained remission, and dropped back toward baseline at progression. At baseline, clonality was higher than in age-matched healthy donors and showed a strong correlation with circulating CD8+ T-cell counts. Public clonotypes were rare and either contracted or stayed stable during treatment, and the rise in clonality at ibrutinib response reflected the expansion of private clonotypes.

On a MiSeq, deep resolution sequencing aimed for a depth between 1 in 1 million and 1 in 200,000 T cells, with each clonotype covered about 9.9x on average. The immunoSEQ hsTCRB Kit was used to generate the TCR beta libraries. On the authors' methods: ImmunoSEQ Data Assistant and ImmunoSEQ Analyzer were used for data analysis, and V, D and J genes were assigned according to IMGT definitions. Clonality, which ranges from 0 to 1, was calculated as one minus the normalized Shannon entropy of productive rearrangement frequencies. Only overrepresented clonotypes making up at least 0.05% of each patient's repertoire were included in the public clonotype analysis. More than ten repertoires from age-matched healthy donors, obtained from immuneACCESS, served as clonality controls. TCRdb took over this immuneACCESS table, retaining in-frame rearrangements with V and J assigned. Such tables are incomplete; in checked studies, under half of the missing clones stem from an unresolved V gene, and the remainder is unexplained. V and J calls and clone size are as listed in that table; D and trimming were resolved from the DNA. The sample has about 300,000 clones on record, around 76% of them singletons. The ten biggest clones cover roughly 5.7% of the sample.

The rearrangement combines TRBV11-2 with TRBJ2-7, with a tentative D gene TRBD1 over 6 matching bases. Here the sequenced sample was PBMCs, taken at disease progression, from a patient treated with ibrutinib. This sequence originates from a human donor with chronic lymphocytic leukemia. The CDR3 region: CASSQQGNLPPSAYEQYF. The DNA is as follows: TGTGCCAGCAGCCAACAGGGAAATCTTCCACCCTCAGCCTACGAGCAGTACTTC.